Presented here are 18 T cell receptor beta chains from one specimen sequenced in a study of PD-1 blockade in classical Hodgkin lymphoma. After autologous stem cell transplantation all patients relapsed, and prior brentuximab vedotin exposure differed between cohorts. Only in-frame clones appear in the TCRdb table, and some are missing; sequencing was by immunoSEQ multiplex PCR. The repertoire holds around 4,000 clones, with roughly 75% as singletons. This specimen consisted of peripheral blood mononuclear cells (PBMCs), obtained at baseline. Source of these receptors: a human donor with classical Hodgkin lymphoma.

The gene calls are TRBV19 and TRBJ2-5; 7 nucleotides agree with TRBD2. Germline CDR1 and CDR2: LNHDA and SQIVND (reference sequence). V trimming: 10 bases; J trimming: 6 bases; junction bases outside the gene matches: 14. The CDR3 extends over 14 amino acids. CDR3 in amino acids: CATSPAGVGQTQYF. For the CDR3, the DNA is TGTGCCACCTCACCGGCGGGGGTCGGGCAGACCCAGTACTTC.

The chain employs TRBV5-1 and TRBJ1-1; TRBD1 is a possible D gene (5 bases). This CDR3 spans 15 amino acids. V lost 4 bases to trimming and J lost 3 bases, with 16 bases between them. Germline V gene lookup returns CDR1 SGHRS and CDR2 YFSETQ. DNA for the CDR3: TGCGCCAGCAGCCGAGCCGGGACGGGGGACACTGAAGCTTTCTTT. Its translation is CASSRAGTGDTEAFF.

V usage is TRBV7-6 and J usage is TRBJ2-7, with D perhaps matching TRBD1 (5 bases). V was pared by 0 bases and J by 3 bases, with 12 bases between. The CDR3 is 15 amino acids. Germline CDR1 reads SGHVS; CDR2 reads FNYEAQ. This CDR3 reads CASSLAGRADYEQYF. The CDR3, as DNA: TGTGCCAGCAGCTTAGCTGGCAGGGCGGACTACGAGCAGTACTTC.

CDR3 bases: TGTGCCAGCAGTACCACAGGGCCGACCGGGGAGCTGTTTTTT. This gives the protein CASSTTGPTGELFF. The chain carries TRBV6-6 and TRBJ1-3, with D possibly matching TRBD1 (6 bases). The J call may not be correct, given that the DNA end is closer to TRBJ2-2. This CDR3 is 14 amino acids long. From germline, CDR1 is MNHNY and CDR2 SVGAGI (reference sequence).

V gene TRBV9 combines with J gene TRBJ2-3; D might be TRBD2 (6 bases). Per the germline V gene, CDR1 is SGDLS and CDR2 is YYNGEE. The CDR3 sequence is 15 residues long. V was shortened by 0 bases and J by 1 base, with 9 bases between the two germline ends. CDR3: CASSVGGVGTDTQYF. For the CDR3, the DNA is TGTGCCAGCAGCGTAGGGGGGGTGGGCACAGATACGCAGTATTTT.

V is TRBV28 and J is TRBJ1-2, with 11 bases aligning to TRBD1. With V trimmed by 7 bases and J by 4 bases, 5 bases remained unmatched. Germline lookup yields CDR1 MDHEN and CDR2 SYDVKM. CDR3 size: 14 residues. The CDR3 region has the DNA TGTGCCAGCACCTGGACAGGGGGCTTCTATGGCTACACCTTC. Translating gives CASTWTGGFYGYTF.

The sample holds a few counts of this clone. V is TRBV10-2 and J is TRBJ1-5; D not resolved. Per germline, CDR1 WSHSY and CDR2 SAAADI. The V and J ends lost 0 bases and 3 bases respectively, with 12 bases between them. The CDR3 runs to 16 residues. In nucleotides, the CDR3 is TGCGCCAGCAGTGAGTCGGACCCTTCATTCAATCAGCCCCAGCATTTT. It specifies CASSESDPSFNQPQHF.

This clone was recorded once. This CDR3 is CSVKPDLPASGNTIYF. The CDR3, as DNA: TGCAGCGTAAAACCCGACCTTCCTGCCTCTGGAAACACCATATATTTT. The chain couples TRBV29-1 to TRBJ1-3; no firm D call. The V end was cut by 6 bases, the J end by 0 bases, with 18 bases between. In germline, CDR1 is SQVTM, CDR2 ANQGSEA. The CDR3 has 16 amino acids. The full variable domain, its missing parts supplied by reference TRBV29-1 and TRBJ1-3, is SAVISQKPSRDICQRGTSLTIQCQVDSQVTMMFWYRQQPGQSLTLIATANQGSEATYESGFVIDKFPISRPNLTFSTLTVSNMSPEDSSIYLCSVKPDLPASGNTIYFGEGSWLTVV.

The genes are TRBV7-3 and TRBJ2-3; no definite D call. Trimming shortened V by 5 bases and J by 1 base, and 10 bases separated the two germline ends. Germline CDR1 reads SGHTA; CDR2 reads FQGTGA. The CDR3 sequence is 14 residues long. The CDR3 is CASSTNWGTDTQYF. Written as DNA, the CDR3 is TGTGCCAGCAGCACCAACTGGGGCACAGATACGCAGTATTTT.

CDR3 protein: CASSRGTSAYNEQFF. DNA of the CDR3: TGTGCCAGTAGTAGAGGGACTAGCGCCTACAATGAGCAGTTCTTC. The V gene is TRBV19, the J gene TRBJ2-1; 10 bases agree with TRBD2. The CDR3 contains 15 residues. CDR1 is LNHDA, CDR2 SQIVND, per germline (reference sequence). V gave up 4 bases and J gave up 2 bases; unmatched junction bases: 2.

This clone was seen more than once but under ten times. V gene TRBV15 combines with J gene TRBJ1-1, with 7 bases fitting TRBD1. The CDR3 has 17 amino acids. Germline CDR1 is LNHNV and CDR2 is YYDKDF (reference sequence). With V trimmed by 5 bases and J by 0 bases, 12 bases remained unmatched. DNA of the CDR3: TGTGCCACCAGCGCCGCCCCCGGGACAGTCATGAACACTGAAGCTTTCTTT. It is translated as CATSAAPGTVMNTEAFF.

J is TRBJ2-5 and V is TRBV9; no clear D. The end of the DNA aligns better with TRBJ2-7, so the J call may be wrong. Germline V CDR1 and CDR2: SGDLS, YYNGEE. The CDR3 covers 13 residues. CDR3 coding DNA: TGTGCCAGCAGCGTAGATGATTGGGGCGAGCAGTACTTC. Protein product: CASSVDDWGEQYF.

Only one count was recorded for this clone. The CDR3 DNA is TGCAGCGTTGAAGAAAGGGGGAGCACCTACGAGCAGTACTTC. It is translated as CSVEERGSTYEQYF. The J gene is TRBJ2-7, the V gene TRBV29-1, with D maybe TRBD1 (6 bases). V was cut by 0 bases and J by 2 bases, with 11 bases left in between. The germline V gene has CDR1 SQVTM and CDR2 ANQGSEA. The CDR3 extends over 14 amino acids.

Written as DNA, the CDR3 is TGCGCCAGCAGCCAAGTGGGGGTTAGTGAGCAGTTCTTC. Encoded protein: CASSQVGVSEQFF. The rearrangement joins TRBV4-3 to TRBJ2-1; the D gene could be TRBD1 or TRBD2 (5 bases each). Trimming left V 1 base short and J 9 bases short, with 10 bases between. Germline V gene lookup returns CDR1 LGHNA and CDR2 YSLEER. This CDR3 comprises 13 residues.

The genes are TRBV11-2 and TRBJ2-3; D gene unclear. Germline V CDR1 and CDR2: SGHAT, FQNNGV. This CDR3 has 16 amino acids. The germline V and J ends were trimmed by 5 bases and 4 bases, with 19 bases remaining between them. The CDR3 DNA reads as TGTGCCAGCAGCCCCCAGAGTACGTTTAGCCCAGATACGCAGTATTTT. Encoded protein: CASSPQSTFSPDTQYF. Filled out from reference TRBV11-2 and TRBJ2-3, the complete variable domain reads EAGVAQSPRYKIIEKRQSVAFWCNPISGHATLYWYQQILGQGPKLLIQFQNNGVVDDSQLPKDRFSAERLKGVDSTLKIQPAKLEDSAVYLCASSPQSTFSPDTQYFGPGTRLTVL.

This clone was recorded only once. The chain employs TRBV2 and TRBJ2-1, with TRBD1 identical over 7 bases. The V segment lost 7 bases and the J segment 8 bases; nucleotides outside the gene matches: 2. Germline lookup yields CDR1 SNHLY and CDR2 FYNNEI. The CDR3 loop spans 11 amino acids. The CDR3 nucleotides read TGTGCCAGCACCCAGGGGGATGAGCAGTTCTTC. Its protein product is CASTQGDEQFF.

In DNA form, the CDR3 reads TGTGCCAGCACCAATACCCCCTCGAGCCACCCCGCAGATACGCAGTATTTT. It is translated as CASTNTPSSHPADTQYF. J is TRBJ2-3 and V is TRBV11-2; D is uncertain. The CDR3 is made up of 17 amino acids. V dropped 7 bases and J dropped 4 bases, with 24 bases sitting between them. Germline V gives CDR1 SGHAT, CDR2 FQNNGV. Together with reference TRBV11-2 and TRBJ2-3, the CDR3 gives the full variable domain: EAGVAQSPRYKIIEKRQSVAFWCNPISGHATLYWYQQILGQGPKLLIQFQNNGVVDDSQLPKDRFSAERLKGVDSTLKIQPAKLEDSAVYLCASTNTPSSHPADTQYFGPGTRLTVL.

The chain couples TRBV29-1 to TRBJ2-1; D is possibly TRBD1 (7 bases). CDR1 and CDR2 from the germline V gene are SQVTM and ANQGSEA. The CDR3 contains 15 residues. Trimming took 1 base from V and 2 from J, leaving 12 bases between them. This chain's CDR3 is CSVEGGDSPYNEQFF. In DNA, the CDR3 is TGCAGCGTTGAAGGGGGGGACAGTCCCTACAATGAGCAGTTCTTC.